These T cell receptor beta chains were read from a single sample in a study of technical replicates of blood from several donors. The repertoire was sequenced with immunoSEQ multiplex PCR; TCRdb's copy has only in-frame clones and lacks some. The sample contains 60,000 to 90,000 clones, approximately 97% of which appear only once. The sample was T cells isolated from PBMCs. The receptors stem from a human donor in good health. Both conserved end residues are trimmed from each CDR3. The D gene is left open where the match is weak. Not every row has a clone size; where given, it reads once, few, many or a size class.

D | V | size | CDR3
TRBD1 | TRBV30 | . | AWADRGETEAF
. | TRBV28 | . | ASSDRSNQPQH
TRBD1 | TRBV19 | once | ASSIDPGQGPNQPQH
. | TRBV27 | . | ASSFEGSRTQY
TRBD1 | TRBV6-5 | . | ASSRTGRLYGYT
TRBD1 | TRBV6-5 | . | ASSAGTGRNQPQH
. | TRBV5-6 | . | ASSLITGYNSPLH
TRBD2 | TRBV5-1 | . | ASSHSGGANEQF
. | TRBV11-3 | . | ASSLVGLEAF
. | TRBV7-9 | . | ASSQNRDLNIQY
TRBD1 | TRBV27 | . | ASRRTGSQPQH
TRBD1 | TRBV30 | . | AWRRDRGVDTIY
TRBD2 | TRBV27 | . | ASSFWTSGNSYEQY
. | TRBV4-2 | . | ASSQEYEVAKNIQY
. | TRBV9 | . | ASSVGSGNGYT
. | TRBV4-2 | . | ASSQEAGRILSSYNEQF
TRBD1 | TRBV7-9 | . | ASSLVQGAEQPQH
TRBD2 | TRBV7-9 | once | ASSFPGLAFNEQY
. | TRBV5-1 | . | ASSFSDNTDTQY
. | TRBV5-6 | . | ASSLVGGITEAF
. | TRBV18 | . | ASSPKEGSRTEAF
TRBD1 | TRBV30 | . | AWSMTGGGQPQH
. | TRBV29-1 | . | STSGGQGYEQF
TRBD1 | TRBV5-1 | . | ASSLRQGNYEQY
. | TRBV5-1 | . | ASSQVAAETQY
TRBD1 | TRBV4-1 | . | ASSQDLGTALMGYT
. | TRBV13 | . | ASRGPGNYGYT
. | TRBV7-9 | . | ASSSNRAEAF
TRBD1 | TRBV11-2 | . | ASSQGATRGRGYT
. | TRBV7-9 | . | ASSLDSLHYGYT
. | TRBV2 | . | ASNPIPGENGYT
TRBD2 | TRBV11-2 | . | ASSLVGILSGRVYNEQF
TRBD2 | TRBV9 | . | ASSVVPGGLYEQY
TRBD1 | TRBV5-1 | . | ASRTGQGNYGYT
TRBD2 | TRBV10-2 | . | ASSDGGGPQRETQY
. | TRBV27 | . | ASKVGAYTGELF
TRBD1 | TRBV27 | . | ASSLSAGTGAYGYT
TRBD1 | TRBV11-3 | . | ASRRTGTGPQETQY
. | TRBV28 | . | ASSFYYEQY
. | TRBV6-5 | . | ASSYGVGENQPQH
. | TRBV5-1 | . | ASSLGAGNEKLF
TRBD2 | TRBV5-4 | . | ASSLSAGEGETQY
. | TRBV30 | . | AWSRGPYGYT
TRBD2 | TRBV19 | . | ASSMQLAGDTYEQY
. | TRBV19 | . | ASSMDSNSPLH
. | TRBV7-8 | . | ASSASGSTYNEQF
. | TRBV4-1 | . | ASSQDLPRVIHEQY
TRBD1 | TRBV7-8 | . | ASSPGTASGNTIY
. | TRBV11-2 | . | ASGRGRGGGYT
. | TRBV19 | . | ASSLFQGNTGELF
. | TRBV27 | . | ASSFAGVSKPQH
TRBD2 | TRBV14 | . | ASSFTRTSGQETQY
TRBD2 | TRBV11-2 | once | ASPRVRDYRRYGTGELF
. | TRBV28 | . | ASSFSTAIQETQY
. | TRBV10-3 | . | AISEMRNTEAF